The 26 T cell receptor beta chains given below trace back to one sample, sequenced in a study of human thymus T cells (TCRdb year 2020). The method behind the library was the immunoSEQ multiplex PCR assay. TCRdb took this table from immuneACCESS and kept in-frame rearrangements with V and J called. Such tables lack part of the clones; where checked against another copy, unresolved V genes explain under half of the gap, and the rest is unexplained. The sample table holds tens of thousands of clones, of which 90% to 95% were seen once. The leading ten clones occupy approximately 0.032% of the sample. Thymus tissue was collected as surgical resects that were removed during corrective cardiac surgery. Material: thymus tissue. The receptors were sampled from a girl under three years old with a congenital heart defect but otherwise immunologically healthy.

CDR3 residues: CAWGGRVTYEQYF. In nucleotides, the CDR3 is TGTGCCTGGGGGGGCAGGGTGACCTACGAGCAGTACTTC. V and J are TRBV30 and TRBJ2-7; tentative D call: TRBD1 (6 bases). The CDR3 sequence is 13 residues long. The germline V and J ends were trimmed by 5 bases and 2 bases, with 13 bases remaining between them. Germline loops: CDR1 GTSNPN, CDR2 SVGIG (reference sequence).

The rearrangement joins TRBV6-6 to TRBJ1-2; D unresolved. From germline, CDR1 is MNHNY and CDR2 SVGAGI (reference sequence). This CDR3 region has 12 residues. V lost 8 bases, J lost 4 bases, and 11 bases lay in between. CDR3 residues: CASLGTVYGYTF. For the CDR3, the DNA is TGTGCCAGCCTCGGTACGGTCTATGGCTACACCTTC.

The chain employs TRBV5-6 and TRBJ2-3; 9 bases line up with TRBD1. The germline gives CDR1 SGHDT, CDR2 YYEEEE. With 4 bases clipped from V and 0 bases from J, the junction kept 3 bases outside the gene matches. The CDR3 is 15 amino acids. As DNA, the CDR3 is TGTGCCAGCAGCCCACAGGGGGCTAGCACAGATACGCAGTATTTT. It translates to CASSPQGASTDTQYF.

This sequence joins TRBV6-1 and TRBJ2-2; 7 nucleotides agree with TRBD2. The germline gives CDR1 MNHNS, CDR2 SASEGT. J was trimmed by 5 bases and V by 4 bases; bases with no gene match: 10. CDR3 length: 16 residues. CDR3 coding DNA: TGTGCCAGCAGTGGGAACGGGACTATCATGACCGGGGAGCTGTTTTTT. It codes for CASSGNGTIMTGELFF.

This chain connects TRBV5-1 to TRBJ2-6; tentative D call: TRBD1 (8 bases). Germline loops: CDR1 SGHRS, CDR2 YFSETQ. This CDR3 is built from 19 residues. With 3 bases removed from V and 0 bases from J, the gap between germline ends came to 19 bases. Here the CDR3 DNA reads TGCGCCAGCAGCTCAGGGGGCGGGAGAAGGGACTCTGGGGCCAACGTCCTGACTTTC. Amino acids: CASSSGGGRRDSGANVLTF.

The rearrangement links TRBV5-8 to TRBJ1-2, with TRBD1 matching over 12 bases. The CDR3 totals 15 residues. The germline CDR1 and CDR2 sequences are SGHTS and YDEGEE. The junction had 8 bases not matched to a gene; V was cut back by 4 bases and J by 7 bases. CDR3 DNA: TGTGCCAGCAGCGTACCGGGACAGGGGGCCGGTGGCTACACCTTC. The encoded protein is CASSVPGQGAGGYTF.

V gene TRBV28 combines with J gene TRBJ1-5, with D maybe TRBD1 (5 bases). There are 17 residues in the CDR3. CDR1 is MDHEN, CDR2 SYDVKM, per germline. V lost 3 bases, J lost 1 base, and 16 bases lay in between. CDR3 sequence reads: CASSFPPGWGSNQPQHF. The CDR3 coding sequence is TGTGCCAGCAGTTTCCCCCCGGGCTGGGGCAGCAATCAGCCCCAGCATTTT.

J is TRBJ2-7 and V is TRBV5-4; 10 positions match TRBD2. V was pared by 0 bases and J by 6 bases, with 6 bases of the junction left unmatched. CDR3 size: 15 residues. The germline V gene has CDR1 SGHNT and CDR2 YYREEE (reference sequence). The CDR3 is CASSLGLAGAAEQYF. CDR3 nucleotides: TGTGCCAGCAGCTTGGGCCTAGCGGGAGCAGCCGAGCAGTACTTC.

This clone was detected only once. The rearrangement joins TRBV10-3 to TRBJ1-2; D is unclear. The CDR3 loop spans 13 amino acids. Between the trimmed V and J ends, which lost 11 bases and 2 bases, there was a span of 15 bases. Per the germline V gene, CDR1 is ENHRY and CDR2 is SYGVKD. DNA for the CDR3: TGTGCCGCAACCCCTCACGAGAACTATGGCTACACCTTC. Amino acids: CAATPHENYGYTF.

The chain links TRBV15 to TRBJ2-1, with D unresolved. Germline CDR1 and CDR2: LNHNV and YYDKDF (reference sequence). The CDR3 sequence is 14 residues long. Trimming removed 0 bases at V and 12 bases at J, with 15 bases between. CDR3 DNA: TGTGCCACCAGCAGAGATCGGGCTCACCTAGGGCAGTTCTTC. It specifies CATSRDRAHLGQFF.

The chain employs TRBV28 and TRBJ2-3, with 7 positions matching TRBD2. J lost 0 bases, V lost 7 bases, and 10 bases had no gene match. Germline lookup yields CDR1 MDHEN and CDR2 SYDVKM. This CDR3 contains 16 residues. This chain's CDR3 is CASTQWGGGSTDTQYF. CDR3 sequence (DNA): TGTGCCAGCACCCAGTGGGGGGGAGGGAGCACAGATACGCAGTATTTT.

The chain is built from TRBV6-1 and TRBJ2-2; the D gene is possibly TRBD2 (5 bases). CDR1 is MNHNS, CDR2 SASEGT, per germline. Trimming took off 3 bases at V and 1 base at J, with 21 bases between the two ends. CDR3 size: 19 residues. CDR3 in amino acids: CASSDWVRGGRMNTGELFF. CDR3 DNA sequence: TGTGCCAGCAGTGATTGGGTCCGGGGTGGAAGGATGAACACCGGGGAGCTGTTTTTT.

This chain connects TRBV28 to TRBJ2-1, with TRBD2 identical over 13 bases. The CDR3 has 16 amino acids. In germline, CDR1 is MDHEN, CDR2 SYDVKM. J lost 8 bases, V lost 3 bases, and 7 bases had no gene match. CDR3 nucleotide sequence: TGTGCCAGCAGTTTGCCTCGGACTAGCGGGAGTTATGAGCAGTTCTTC. It translates to CASSLPRTSGSYEQFF.

The chain links TRBV7-9 to TRBJ2-2; 10 nucleotides match TRBD2. The CDR3 contains 16 residues. J gave up 3 bases and V 2 bases, and 3 bases lay outside the gene matches. Per the germline V gene, CDR1 is SEHNR and CDR2 is FQNEAQ (reference sequence). The CDR3 region has the DNA TGTGCCAGCAGCTTATTCCTAGCGGGAGACACCGGGGAGCTGTTTTTT. The encoded protein is CASSLFLAGDTGELFF.

The V gene is TRBV28, the J gene TRBJ1-2, with D possibly being TRBD1 (5 bases). The V end lost 5 bases, the J end lost 5 bases, and 18 bases lay between the germline ends. CDR1 and CDR2 from the germline V gene are MDHEN and SYDVKM. CDR3 length: 15 amino acids. CDR3 DNA: TGTGCCAGCAGTCCGGAGGGGAAAAGAGGATATGGCTACACCTTC. Protein product: CASSPEGKRGYGYTF.

The V call is TRBV14, the J call TRBJ2-7, with D tentatively TRBD1 (5 bases). V lost 0 bases, J lost 3 bases, and 9 bases lay in between. Germline CDR1 reads SGHDN; CDR2 reads FVKESK. The CDR3 totals 14 residues. DNA for the CDR3: TGTGCCAGCAGCCAAGATTTAGGGGACTACGAGCAGTACTTC. This gives the protein CASSQDLGDYEQYF.

The chain employs TRBV9 and TRBJ1-2; a weak D match, TRBD1 (6 bases). CDR1 SGDLS and CDR2 YYNGEE come from the germline V gene. The ends were cut back, 6 bases at V and 8 bases at J, with 26 bases in the middle. The CDR3 length is 16 residues. The CDR3 bases are TGTGCCAGCAAATCGGGTCTCTGGACAGTTGGGTCGGGCTACACCTTC. It yields the protein CASKSGLWTVGSGYTF.

The V gene is TRBV5-4, the J gene TRBJ2-7, with TRBD2 matching 11 bases. V trimming: 4 bases; J trimming: 3 bases; junction bases outside the gene matches: 6. The CDR3 consists of 15 residues. Germline loops: CDR1 SGHNT, CDR2 YYREEE (reference sequence). CDR3 amino acids: CASSRPGLADYEQYF. CDR3 DNA: TGTGCCAGCAGCAGACCGGGACTAGCGGACTACGAGCAGTACTTC.

The V and J genes are TRBV4-3 and TRBJ2-7; no clear D. The V end lost 1 base, the J end lost 5 bases, and 12 bases lay between the germline ends. The CDR3 length is 14 residues. Germline V gene sequence: CDR1 LGHNA, CDR2 YSLEER. The CDR3 DNA is TGCGCCAGCAGCCAAGTTACGGACGGGCACGAGCAGTACTTC. Translating it yields CASSQVTDGHEQYF.

This chain connects TRBV14 to TRBJ2-7; tentatively, D is TRBD2 (6 bases). This CDR3 has 13 amino acids. V was shortened by 3 bases and J by 3 bases, with 9 bases between the two germline ends. Germline V gene lookup returns CDR1 SGHDN and CDR2 FVKESK. DNA for the CDR3: TGTGCCAGCAGCCAGGCGGGGTTCTACGAGCAGTACTTC. Its protein product is CASSQAGFYEQYF.

This chain joins TRBV23-1 and TRBJ1-1; TRBD1 aligns across 8 bases. TRBV23-1 counts as an open reading frame of uncertain function. V was pared by 3 bases and J by 5 bases, with 23 bases of the junction left unmatched. The CDR3 consists of 20 residues. CDR3 sequence reads: CASSHGETLDRGHFRTEAFF. The DNA for the CDR3 is TGCGCCAGCAGTCACGGCGAAACGCTAGACAGGGGACACTTTCGGACTGAAGCTTTCTTT.

The CDR3 bases are TGTGCCAGCAGCTTGAGGAGCGTTCAACCGGGCGATGAGCAGTTCTTC. This codes for CASSLRSVQPGDEQFF. This chain uses TRBV5-4 with TRBJ2-1; D not certain. Trimming stripped 1 base from V and 8 bases from J, with 19 bases between. The CDR3 is 16 amino acids. The germline V gene encodes CDR1 SGHNT and CDR2 YYREEE (reference sequence).

CDR3 sequence (DNA): TGTGCCAGCAGCCGATTGGGGAAAACGGGGACCCAGTACTTC. Its translation: CASSRLGKTGTQYF. The chain employs TRBV5-4 and TRBJ2-5; D is unclear. This CDR3 spans 14 amino acids. Per germline, CDR1 SGHNT and CDR2 YYREEE (reference sequence). V gave up 4 bases and J gave up 7 bases, with 17 bases separating them.

The chain is built from TRBV5-1 and TRBJ2-6; 8 positions agree with TRBD1. This CDR3 comprises 15 residues. V shed 2 bases, J shed 2 bases, and the junction held 0 bases outside the gene matches. The V gene's germline CDR1 is SGHRS and CDR2 YFSETQ. The CDR3 is CASSFRGPGANVLTF. The CDR3 DNA reads TGCGCCAGCAGCTTCAGGGGGCCTGGGGCCAACGTCCTGACTTTC.

The chain combines TRBV4-3 with TRBJ2-2, with D possibly matching TRBD2 (5 bases). The germline CDR1 and CDR2 sequences are LGHNA and YSLEER. This CDR3 has 17 amino acids. V shed 3 bases and J shed 7 bases, with 21 bases lying between them. The DNA of the CDR3 is TGCGCCAGCAGCCAGCCTAGCCCACGTAACCAGTTCGGGGAGCTGTTTTTT. As protein: CASSQPSPRNQFGELFF.

Concerning this clone itself: It is likely a read error, because the conserved phenylalanine at the end of the CDR3 is missing. It is unclear where the CDR3 begins or ends on the DNA, so no DNA is shown, and the CDR3 is as TCRdb lists it. The chain employs TRBV4-1 and TRBJ1-1; the table gives TRBD1 as D, unverified against the DNA. Germline CDR1 reads MGHRA; CDR2 reads YSYEKL. The CDR3 has 17 residues if both end residues are counted. CDR3 residues: CASSQDPDVGIRDRKGV.